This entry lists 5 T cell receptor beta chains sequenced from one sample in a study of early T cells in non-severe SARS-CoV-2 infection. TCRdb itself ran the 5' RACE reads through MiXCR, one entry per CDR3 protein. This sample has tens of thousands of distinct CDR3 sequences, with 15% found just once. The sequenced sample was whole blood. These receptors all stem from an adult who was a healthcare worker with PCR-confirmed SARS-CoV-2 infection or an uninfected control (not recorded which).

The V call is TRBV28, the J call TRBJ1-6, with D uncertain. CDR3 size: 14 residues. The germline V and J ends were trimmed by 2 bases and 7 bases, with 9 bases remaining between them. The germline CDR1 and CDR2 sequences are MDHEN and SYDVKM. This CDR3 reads CASSLTGMNSPLHF. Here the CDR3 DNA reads TGTGCCAGCAGTTTAACGGGAATGAATTCACCCCTCCACTTT. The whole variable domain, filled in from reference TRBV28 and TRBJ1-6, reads DVKVTQSSRYLVKRTGEKVFLECVQDMDHENMFWYRQDPGLGLRLIYFSYDVKMKEKGDIPEGYSVSREKKERFSLILESASTNQTSMYLCASSLTGMNSPLHFGNGTRLTVT.

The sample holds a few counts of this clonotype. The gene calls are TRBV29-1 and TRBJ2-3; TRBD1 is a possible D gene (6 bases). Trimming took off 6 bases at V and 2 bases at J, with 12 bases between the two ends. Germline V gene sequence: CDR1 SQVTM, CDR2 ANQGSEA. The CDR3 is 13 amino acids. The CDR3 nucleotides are TGCAGCGTAGACAGGAGTTCCACAGATACGCAGTATTTT. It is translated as CSVDRSSTDTQYF.

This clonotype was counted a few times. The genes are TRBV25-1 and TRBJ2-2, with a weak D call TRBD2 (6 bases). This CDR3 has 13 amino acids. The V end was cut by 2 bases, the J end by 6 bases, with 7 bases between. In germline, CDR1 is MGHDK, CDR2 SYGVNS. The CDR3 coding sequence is TGTGCCAGCAGTGAACGGGGGTCCGGGGAGCTGTTTTTT. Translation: CASSERGSGELFF.

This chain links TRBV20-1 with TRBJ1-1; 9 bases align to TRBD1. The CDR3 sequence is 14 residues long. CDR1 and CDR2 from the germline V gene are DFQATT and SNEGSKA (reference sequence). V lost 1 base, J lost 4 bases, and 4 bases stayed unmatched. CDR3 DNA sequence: TGCAGTGCTAGAGGGACAGGGGATAGCACTGAAGCTTTCTTT. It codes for CSARGTGDSTEAFF.

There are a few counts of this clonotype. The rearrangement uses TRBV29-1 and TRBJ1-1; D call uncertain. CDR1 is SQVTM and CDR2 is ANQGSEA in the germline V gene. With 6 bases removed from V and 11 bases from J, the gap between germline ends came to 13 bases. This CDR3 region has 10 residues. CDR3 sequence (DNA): TGCAGCGTCGGAGAGGAGGTGGCTTTCTTT. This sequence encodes CSVGEEVAFF.